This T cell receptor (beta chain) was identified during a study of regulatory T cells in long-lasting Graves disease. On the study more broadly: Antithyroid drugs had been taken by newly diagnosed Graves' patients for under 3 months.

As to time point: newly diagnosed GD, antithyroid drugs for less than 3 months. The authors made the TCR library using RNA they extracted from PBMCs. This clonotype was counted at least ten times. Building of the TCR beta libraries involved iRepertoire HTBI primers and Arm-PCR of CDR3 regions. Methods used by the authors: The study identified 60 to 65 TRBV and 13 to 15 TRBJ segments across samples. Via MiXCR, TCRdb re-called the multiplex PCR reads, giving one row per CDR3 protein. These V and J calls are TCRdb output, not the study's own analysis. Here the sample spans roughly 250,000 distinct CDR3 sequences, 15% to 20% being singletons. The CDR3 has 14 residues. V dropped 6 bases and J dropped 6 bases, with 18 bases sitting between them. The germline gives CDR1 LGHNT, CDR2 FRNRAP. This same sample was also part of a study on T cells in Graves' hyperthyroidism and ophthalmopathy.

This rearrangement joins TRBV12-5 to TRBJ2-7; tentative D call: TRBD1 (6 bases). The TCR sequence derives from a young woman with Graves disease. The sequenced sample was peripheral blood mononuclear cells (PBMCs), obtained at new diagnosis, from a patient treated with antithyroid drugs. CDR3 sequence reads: CASGIYLTGSEQYF. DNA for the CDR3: TGTGCTAGTGGGATCTACCTCACAGGGTCCGAGCAGTACTTC.